One TCR beta chain is described in this entry. Sequencing used immunoSEQ multiplex PCR; TCRdb keeps in-frame clones, though not all of them. The table has some 2 million clones, just under 95% seen once. This specimen belongs to a study of shared clonotypes between healthy human individuals. Trimming left V 4 bases short and J 10 bases short, with 9 bases between. Germline CDR1 is SGHNT and CDR2 is YYREEE (reference sequence). The CDR3 extends over 12 amino acids. Naive CD8 cells comprised CD45RO-negative, CCR7-positively selected cells, excluding terminally differentiated effector memory CD45RA+ cells.

The chain couples TRBV5-4 to TRBJ1-6; a possible D gene is TRBD1 (6 bases). Sequenced sample: naive CD8+ T cells sorted from blood. This sequence was found in a man between 18 and 35 years old in good health. The CDR3 spells CASSQGFSPLHF. CDR3 DNA: TGTGCCAGCAGCCAGGGGTTCTCACCCCTCCACTTT.